This T cell receptor (beta chain) comes out of a study of blood T cell repertoires in COVID-19. Study as a whole: PBMCs, B-cell-depleted T cells, or T cells provided the cDNA or gDNA that made up the material.

Clones were sequenced by immunoSEQ multiplex PCR, and TCRdb holds only the in-frame ones, with some missing. The repertoire has a few hundred thousand clones, less than 85% of them found once; the top ten carry more than 3%. Trimming cost V 4 bases and J 8 bases; bases outside gene matches: 1. The germline CDR1 and CDR2 sequences are PRHDT and FYEKMQ (reference sequence). This CDR3 is built from 13 residues. Sequencing used peripheral blood. This clonotype was obtained from a woman between 18 and 29 years old with acute or convalescent COVID-19. V gene TRBV13 combines with J gene TRBJ2-1; 11 nucleotides match TRBD1. The CDR3 reads CASSWDRGYEQFF. Here the CDR3 DNA reads TGTGCCAGCAGCTGGGACAGGGGGTATGAGCAGTTCTTC. The complete variable domain, with remaining parts taken from reference TRBV13 and TRBJ2-1, reads AAGVIQSPRHLIKEKRETATLKCYPIPRHDTVYWYQQGPGQDPQFLISFYEKMQSDKGSIPDRFSAQQFSDYHSELNMSSLELGDSALYFCASSWDRGYEQFFGPGTRLTVL.